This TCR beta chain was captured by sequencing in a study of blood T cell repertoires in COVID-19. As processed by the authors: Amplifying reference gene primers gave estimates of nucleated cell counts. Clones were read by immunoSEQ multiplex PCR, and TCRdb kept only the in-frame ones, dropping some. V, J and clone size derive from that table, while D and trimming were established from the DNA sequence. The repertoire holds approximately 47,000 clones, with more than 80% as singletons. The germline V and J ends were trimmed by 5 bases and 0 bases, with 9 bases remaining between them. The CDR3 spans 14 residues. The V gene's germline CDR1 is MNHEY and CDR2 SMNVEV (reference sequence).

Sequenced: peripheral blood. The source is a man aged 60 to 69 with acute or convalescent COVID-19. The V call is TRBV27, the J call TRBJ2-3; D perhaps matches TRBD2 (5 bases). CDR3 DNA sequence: TGTGCCAGCAGTCCGGGATTCAGCACAGATACGCAGTATTTT. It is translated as CASSPGFSTDTQYF.